The 21 T cell receptor beta chains listed next were all sequenced from one sample in a study of glioma-infiltrating T cells after dendritic cell vaccination. The method was immunoSEQ multiplex PCR; TCRdb's version includes in-frame clones alone and lacks a portion of them. The data show around 90,000 clones, with over 60% seen just once and roughly 5.6% held by the top ten. Material: blood, obtained before dendritic cell vaccination. These receptors came from a human donor with glioblastoma.

V usage is TRBV5-1 and J usage is TRBJ2-1; 13 bases map to TRBD2. The junction had 2 bases not matched to a gene; V was cut back by 4 bases and J by 4 bases. Per the germline V gene, CDR1 is SGHRS and CDR2 is YFSETQ. The CDR3 is made up of 15 amino acids. The CDR3 reads CASSPGLAGYNEQFF. The CDR3 nucleotides are TGCGCCAGCAGCCCGGGACTAGCGGGGTACAATGAGCAGTTCTTC. The entire variable domain, with the rest obtained from reference TRBV5-1 and TRBJ2-1, is as follows: KAGVTQTPRYLIKTRGQQVTLSCSPISGHRSVSWYQQTPGQGLQFLFEYFSETQRNKGNFPGRFSGRQFSNSRSEMNVSTLELGDSALYLCASSPGLAGYNEQFFGPGTRLTVL.

A single count supports this clone. The chain employs TRBV7-9 and TRBJ1-4; D gene unclear. The germline CDR1 and CDR2 sequences are SEHNR and FQNEAQ (reference sequence). V lost 5 bases and J 8 bases, leaving 18 bases between the germline ends. This CDR3 contains 15 residues. The CDR3 sequence is CASSPGKGLREKLFF. The CDR3 DNA reads as TGTGCCAGCAGCCCGGGGAAGGGATTGCGGGAAAAACTGTTTTTT.

The chain combines TRBV9 with TRBJ1-1; 8 nucleotides match TRBD1. The ends lost 7 bases at V and 3 bases at J; junction bases unmatched: 5. This CDR3 is 13 amino acids long. The germline gives CDR1 SGDLS, CDR2 YYNGEE. This chain's CDR3 is CASCRGLDTEAFF. In DNA form, the CDR3 reads TGTGCCAGCTGCAGGGGGCTGGACACTGAAGCTTTCTTT.

This chain connects TRBV5-4 to TRBJ2-6; the match to TRBD1 covers 12 bases. This CDR3 spans 17 amino acids. CDR1 and CDR2 (germline): SGHNT, YYREEE (reference sequence). Losses at the gene ends were 4 bases for V and 2 bases for J; bases not matched to a gene: 4. In nucleotides, the CDR3 is TGTGCCAGCAGCCCGGGACAGGGGGCGCCTGGGGCCAACGTCCTGACTTTC. Amino acid sequence: CASSPGQGAPGANVLTF.

The chain is built from TRBV6-1 and TRBJ1-4; TRBD1 might be the D (5 bases). V was pared by 6 bases and J by 8 bases, with 10 bases between. CDR1 and CDR2 (germline): MNHNS, SASEGT. The CDR3 consists of 12 residues. DNA of the CDR3: TGTGCCAGCAGCGAATCAGGGGAAAAACTGTTTTTT. Amino acid sequence: CASSESGEKLFF.

This chain joins TRBV5-4 and TRBJ2-5; 7 nucleotides align to TRBD1. Germline V lookup: CDR1 SGHNT, CDR2 YYREEE (reference sequence). V shed 4 bases, J shed 5 bases, and the junction held 8 bases outside the gene matches. This CDR3 contains 14 residues. For the CDR3, the DNA is TGTGCCAGCAGCGCCAAGACAGGGTTGGAGACCCAGTACTTC. Its protein product is CASSAKTGLETQYF.

The chain has TRBV10-3 and TRBJ2-3; 8 bases fit TRBD1. This CDR3 is 14 amino acids long. J was trimmed by 8 bases and V by 8 bases; bases with no gene match: 12. In germline, CDR1 is ENHRY, CDR2 SYGVKD. The CDR3 protein is CAISDREDIGTQYF. The CDR3 coding sequence is TGTGCCATCTCGGACAGGGAGGACATAGGTACGCAGTATTTT.

The chain couples TRBV9 to TRBJ2-1; TRBD1 agrees at 8 bases. V shed 4 bases, J shed 5 bases, and the junction held 11 bases outside the gene matches. The CDR3 extends over 16 amino acids. From germline, CDR1 is SGDLS and CDR2 YYNGEE. CDR3 amino acids: CASSPLMGQDHNEQFF. The CDR3 region has the DNA TGTGCCAGCAGCCCGCTGATGGGACAGGACCACAATGAGCAGTTCTTC.

CDR3 protein: CASSLRGGAYEQYF. CDR3 bases: TGTGCCAGCAGCTTACGCGGGGGGGCCTACGAGCAGTACTTC. The chain links TRBV7-9 to TRBJ2-7; 9 positions match TRBD2. Germline V gene sequence: CDR1 SEHNR, CDR2 FQNEAQ (reference sequence). The CDR3 consists of 14 residues. V was pared by 2 bases and J by 2 bases, with 1 base of the junction left unmatched.

The V gene is TRBV5-6, the J gene TRBJ2-2; D possibly corresponds to TRBD2 (5 bases). The V gene's germline CDR1 is SGHDT and CDR2 YYEEEE. The CDR3 has 17 amino acids. The germline V and J ends were trimmed by 0 bases and 6 bases, with 18 bases remaining between them. CDR3 loop: CASSLASGIFYAGELFF. The CDR3 nucleotides are TGTGCCAGCAGCTTGGCCTCGGGGATTTTCTACGCCGGGGAGCTGTTTTTT.

This CDR3 reads CASSLTGGNTEAFF. CDR3 bases: TGTGCCAGCAGCTTAACAGGTGGGAACACTGAAGCTTTCTTT. This chain uses TRBV5-4 with TRBJ1-1, with a tentative D call TRBD1 (5 bases). The germline V gene encodes CDR1 SGHNT and CDR2 YYREEE (reference sequence). Trimming left V 2 bases short and J 1 base short, with 9 bases between. The CDR3 has 14 amino acids.

J is TRBJ2-3 and V is TRBV27; 7 bases are shared with TRBD2. The CDR3 length is 15 residues. J gave up 5 bases and V 5 bases, and 10 bases lay outside the gene matches. Germline CDR1 is MNHEY and CDR2 is SMNVEV (reference sequence). CDR3 nucleotides: TGTGCCAGCAGTCTGCGGCGGGAGTCTGGAGATACGCAGTATTTT. This gives the protein CASSLRRESGDTQYF.

This chain connects TRBV5-6 to TRBJ1-5; the D is unclear. Germline CDR1 reads SGHDT; CDR2 reads YYEEEE. Trimming shortened V by 0 bases and J by 0 bases, and 4 bases separated the two germline ends. This CDR3 is 14 amino acids long. The CDR3 DNA sequence: TGTGCCAGCAGCTTGGCTATTAGCAATCAGCCCCAGCATTTT. Translated, it gives CASSLAISNQPQHF.

The rearrangement joins TRBV5-1 to TRBJ2-3, with D possibly being TRBD1 (7 bases). Germline loops: CDR1 SGHRS, CDR2 YFSETQ. The CDR3 is 16 amino acids. With 4 bases removed from V and 5 bases from J, the gap between germline ends came to 20 bases. CDR3 in DNA: TGCGCCAGCAGCCTCGCACAAGCAGGGGGGCTAGATACGCAGTATTTT. It encodes CASSLAQAGGLDTQYF.

V gene TRBV18 combines with J gene TRBJ2-1; D is perhaps TRBD2 (5 bases). CDR3 length equals 16 residues. Per germline, CDR1 KGHSH and CDR2 LQKENI. V lost 1 base and J 3 bases, leaving 13 bases between the germline ends. CDR3: CASSPRTAGRYNEQFF. The CDR3 nucleotides are TGTGCCAGCTCACCACGGACGGCGGGCCGCTACAATGAGCAGTTCTTC.

The rearrangement uses TRBV11-3 and TRBJ2-7; D is possibly TRBD2 (6 bases). The CDR3 covers 15 residues. V lost 0 bases and J lost 3, with 12 bases in between. CDR1 SGHNT and CDR2 YENEEA come from the germline V gene. The CDR3 loop is CASSLDDGSDYEQYF. The CDR3 nucleotides read TGTGCCAGCAGCTTAGACGACGGGAGCGACTACGAGCAGTACTTC.

The chain employs TRBV5-1 and TRBJ1-2; D is unclear. Between the trimmed V and J ends, which lost 7 bases and 3 bases, there was a span of 19 bases. The CDR3 covers 15 residues. Germline V lookup: CDR1 SGHRS, CDR2 YFSETQ. CDR3 DNA: TGCGCCAGCGCGATACAATCTGGAGTGGACTATGGCTACACCTTC. This gives the protein CASAIQSGVDYGYTF.

The chain recombines TRBV7-3 with TRBJ2-7, with D possibly matching TRBD2 (6 bases). The V and J ends lost 6 bases and 1 base respectively, with 16 bases between them. CDR3 length: 15 residues. CDR1 and CDR2 from the germline V gene are SGHTA and FQGTGA. CDR3 region: CASSSGLPGSYEQYF. The CDR3 DNA reads as TGTGCCAGCAGTTCCGGACTACCCGGGTCCTACGAGCAGTACTTC.

The CDR3 DNA follows: TGTGCCAGCAGTCAACAGGGTTGGGCAAGCTATGGCTACACCTTC. This encodes CASSQQGWASYGYTF. The chain joins TRBV28 to TRBJ1-2, with D perhaps TRBD1 (6 bases). The germline CDR1 and CDR2 sequences are MDHEN and SYDVKM. CDR3 length: 15 residues. V lost 5 bases to trimming and J lost 4 bases, with 17 bases between them.

This clone was found many times. The genes are TRBV7-9 and TRBJ1-3, with D tentatively TRBD1 (6 bases). Germline loops: CDR1 SEHNR, CDR2 FQNEAQ (reference sequence). The CDR3 sequence is 14 residues long. V dropped 4 bases and J dropped 4 bases, with 11 bases sitting between them. The CDR3 loop reads CASSSGDPGNTIYF. Here the CDR3 DNA reads TGTGCCAGCAGCTCAGGGGATCCCGGAAACACCATATATTTT. Together with reference TRBV7-9 and TRBJ1-3, the CDR3 gives the full variable domain: DTGVSQNPRHKITKRGQNVTFRCDPISEHNRLYWYRQTLGQGPEFLTYFQNEAQLEKSRLLSDRFSAERPKGSFSTLEIQRTEQGDSAMYLCASSSGDPGNTIYFGEGSWLTVV.

The chain carries TRBV19 and TRBJ2-3; 7 nucleotides line up with TRBD2. The CDR3 has 16 amino acids. The germline V gene has CDR1 LNHDA and CDR2 SQIVND (reference sequence). V shed 4 bases, J shed 7 bases, and the junction held 14 bases outside the gene matches. Here the CDR3 DNA reads TGTGCCAGTAGTAATCCCCGGGAGGCTACATTGAATACGCAGTATTTT. Translation: CASSNPREATLNTQYF.